The T cell receptor (beta chain) described here comes from a study of shared clonotypes between healthy human individuals. Study-level points and caveats: Generally, naive subsets came out with larger estimated richness than memory subsets. Shared across several donors were 4% to 6% of the naive CD4 clonotypes. It was only blood that was sampled, and tissue repertoires likely differ.

Concerning this clone itself: Antigen unknown. This same CDR3 is encoded by further DNA sequences in the sample.

Each cell subset's genomic DNA was divided evenly among several immunoSEQ plates. Sequencing used immunoSEQ multiplex PCR; TCRdb keeps in-frame clones, though not all of them. The sample carries 750,000 to 1,000,000 clones, over 90% recorded once. The V end lost 1 base, the J end lost 3 bases, and 4 bases lay between the germline ends. Germline CDR1 SGHDN, CDR2 FVKESK. CDR3 length equals 12 residues. Naivety among CD8 cells was defined by CD45RO negativity and positive CCR7 selection, thereby excluding terminally differentiated effector memory CD45RA+ cells. The sequence was collected from a young man in good health. This sequence joins TRBV14 and TRBJ2-7; no reliable D call. Sequencing was done on a sample of naive CD8+ T cells sorted from blood. The CDR3 coding sequence is TGTGCCAGCAGCCAAGGTGGCTACGAGCAGTACTTC. Its translation: CASSQGGYEQYF.